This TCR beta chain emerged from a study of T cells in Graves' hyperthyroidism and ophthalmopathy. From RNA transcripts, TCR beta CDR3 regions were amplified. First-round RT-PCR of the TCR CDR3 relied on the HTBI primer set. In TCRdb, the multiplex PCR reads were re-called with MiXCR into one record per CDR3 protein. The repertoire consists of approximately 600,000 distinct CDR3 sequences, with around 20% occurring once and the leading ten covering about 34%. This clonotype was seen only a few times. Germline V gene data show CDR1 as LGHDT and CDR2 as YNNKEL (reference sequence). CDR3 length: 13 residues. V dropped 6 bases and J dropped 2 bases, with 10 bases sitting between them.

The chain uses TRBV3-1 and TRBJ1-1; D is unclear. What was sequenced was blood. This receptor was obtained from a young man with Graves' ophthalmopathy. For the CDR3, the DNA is TGTGCCAGCAGACCTACAGAAAACACTGAAGCTTTCTTT. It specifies CASRPTENTEAFF.